This T cell receptor beta chain appears in the sequencing data of a study of TIL therapy for anti-PD-1-resistant metastatic lung cancer. The CDR3 sequence is 16 residues long. From germline, CDR1 is SGHAT and CDR2 FQNNGV. Trimming at V came to 5 bases and at J to 3 bases, leaving 11 bases not matched to a gene. The immunoSEQ assay was v3. Sequenced by immunoSEQ multiplex PCR; TCRdb stores in-frame clones only, minus some. The table lists 60,000 or so clones, around 68% of them singletons. This sample's time point: pre-treatment sample, taken before nivolumab and TIL therapy. Source: blood, taken at baseline. The V and J genes are TRBV11-2 and TRBJ1-2; 8 bases map to TRBD1. This clonotype was obtained from a person between 25 and 80 years old with non-small cell lung cancer. The CDR3 coding sequence is TGTGCCAGCAGCGCCATAAGGACAGGGATTCACTATGGCTACACCTTC. Amino acid sequence: CASSAIRTGIHYGYTF.